These T cell receptor beta chains were read from a single sample in a study of blood T cell repertoires in COVID-19. Some clones are missing from TCRdb's copy, which holds only in-frame ones; the method was immunoSEQ multiplex PCR. The table has 150,000 to 200,000 clones, around 86% seen once. Sequencing was carried out using peripheral blood. The receptors stem from a woman aged 25 to 45 with active or convalescent COVID-19. CDR3s include the opening cysteine and the closing phenylalanine or tryptophan. D genes are given only for firm matches. Part of the rows lack a size; the others show once, few, many or a class for expanded clones.

j_call v_call clone_size d_call cdr3_aa cdr3_nt
TRBJ2-6 TRBV4-1 - - CASSQGQQSSGANVLTF TGCGCCAGCAGCCAGGGACAACAGAGCTCTGGGGCCAACGTCCTGACTTTC
TRBJ2-1 TRBV7-6 - - CASSRPGGTGEGGEQFF TGTGCCAGCAGCCGCCCTGGAGGGACGGGAGAGGGCGGTGAGCAGTTCTTC
TRBJ2-5 TRBV9 - TRBD2 CASSVETSGFYQETQYF TGTGCCAGCAGCGTAGAAACTAGCGGGTTTTACCAAGAGACCCAGTACTTC
TRBJ2-1 TRBV19 once TRBD2 CASSIRTSGSSYNEQFF TGTGCCAGTAGTATACGGACTAGCGGGAGCTCCTACAATGAGCAGTTCTTC
TRBJ2-7 TRBV19 - TRBD1 CASSTGTGFNEQYF TGTGCCAGTAGTACCGGGACAGGGTTCAACGAGCAGTACTTC
TRBJ1-2 TRBV27 few TRBD1 CASTSGQYYGYTF TGTGCCAGCACCTCGGGACAGTACTATGGCTACACCTTC
TRBJ1-2 TRBV5-1 - TRBD1 CASSLAGQPYGYTF TGCGCCAGCAGCTTGGCGGGACAGCCCTATGGCTACACCTTC
TRBJ1-5 TRBV12-3/TRBV12-4 - - CASRESNQPQHF TGTGCCAGCAGAGAGAGCAATCAGCCCCAGCATTTT
TRBJ2-7 TRBV13 - TRBD2 CASSKTSAYPYEQYF TGTGCCAGCAGCAAAACTAGCGCATACCCCTACGAGCAGTACTTC
TRBJ1-5 TRBV28 - - CASSLLGGNQPQHF TGTGCCAGCAGTTTGTTGGGCGGCAATCAGCCCCAGCATTTT
TRBJ1-4 TRBV7-2 - TRBD1 CASSVRQGNEKLFF TGTGCCAGCAGCGTCAGACAGGGGAATGAAAAACTGTTTTTT
TRBJ1-3 TRBV5-1 few TRBD1 CASSPRTGSGNTIYF TGCGCCAGCAGCCCAAGGACAGGGTCTGGAAACACCATATATTTT
TRBJ1-5 TRBV19 once TRBD1 CASSMYRGEGSNQPQHF TGTGCCAGTAGTATGTACAGGGGGGAGGGGAGCAATCAGCCCCAGCATTTT
TRBJ1-2 TRBV9 - - CASSVDRGWGYTF TGTGCCAGCAGCGTAGACCGCGGTTGGGGCTACACCTTC
TRBJ1-2 TRBV3-1/TRBV3-2 - - CASSQERVEGYTF TGTGCCAGCAGCCAAGAACGAGTAGAGGGCTACACCTTC
TRBJ1-2 TRBV5-1 - TRBD1 CASSSLGQPNYGYTF TGCGCCAGCAGCTCATTGGGACAGCCTAACTATGGCTACACCTTC
TRBJ2-2 TRBV3-1/TRBV3-2 - - CASTQSGELFF TGTGCCAGCACACAATCCGGGGAGCTGTTTTTT
TRBJ2-7 TRBV28 - TRBD2 CASSLALAGGRLVSYEQYF TGTGCCAGCAGTCTTGCCTTAGCGGGAGGCCGACTAGTGTCCTACGAGCAGTACTTC
TRBJ2-1 TRBV19 - TRBD2 CASSIGTSGSEQFF TGTGCCAGTAGTATTGGGACTAGCGGGTCCGAGCAGTTCTTC
TRBJ2-5 TRBV11-2 - TRBD2 CASSTPGGLAGQETQYF TGTGCCAGCAGCACTCCGGGGGGACTAGCGGGACAAGAGACCCAGTACTTC
TRBJ1-4 TRBV9 - - CASSVDGGEEKLFF TGTGCCAGCAGCGTAGATGGGGGCGAAGAAAAACTGTTTTTT
TRBJ1-5 TRBV19 once - CASSIDGGRQPQHF TGTGCCAGTAGTATAGATGGGGGCAGGCAGCCCCAGCATTTT
TRBJ1-1 TRBV6-1 few TRBD1 CASSEGLGQGAAEAFF TGTGCCAGCAGTGAAGGGTTAGGACAGGGGGCAGCTGAAGCTTTCTTT
TRBJ1-5 TRBV7-9 - - CASSLYTGRNSNQPQHF TGTGCCAGCAGCTTATATACCGGGAGGAACAGCAATCAGCCCCAGCATTTT
TRBJ1-4 TRBV9 - - CASSVKGGNEKLFF TGTGCCAGCAGCGTAAAAGGGGGAAATGAAAAACTGTTTTTT
TRBJ2-2 TRBV19 - TRBD2 CASSRTSGGAGELFF TGTGCCAGTAGCAGGACTAGCGGGGGGGCCGGGGAGCTGTTTTTT
TRBJ1-3 TRBV6-5 once - CASSPSSSGNTIYF TGTGCCAGCAGCCCAAGTAGCTCTGGAAACACCATATATTTT
TRBJ2-4 TRBV5-1 - TRBD1 CASSWGQELNIQYF TGCGCCAGCAGTTGGGGACAGGAACTAAACATTCAGTACTTC
TRBJ1-1 TRBV2 - - CANHRDINTEAFF TGTGCCAATCATCGGGACATAAACACTGAAGCTTTCTTT
TRBJ1-6 TRBV4-1 - TRBD1 CASSFRTGILNSPLHF TGCGCCAGCAGCTTCCGGACAGGGATCTTAAATTCACCCCTCCACTTT
TRBJ1-4 TRBV25-1 - - CASSEWGEGEKLFF TGTGCCAGCAGTGAATGGGGGGAGGGGGAAAAACTGTTTTTT
TRBJ1-2 TRBV14 - - CASSQVSGWYGYTF TGTGCCAGCAGCCAAGTATCGGGGTGGTACGGCTACACCTTC
TRBJ2-7 TRBV13 - TRBD2 CASKEAGGPYEQYF TGTGCCAGCAAAGAAGCGGGAGGACCCTACGAGCAGTACTTC
TRBJ1-3 TRBV4-1 - TRBD1 CASSQVVRGAGNTIYF TGCGCCAGCAGCCAAGTCGTCAGGGGGGCTGGAAACACCATATATTTT
TRBJ2-1 TRBV5-1 - TRBD2 CASSSHGGTSYEQFF TGCGCCAGCAGCTCCCATGGGGGGACTAGCTATGAGCAGTTCTTC
TRBJ1-2 TRBV27 - - CASGTPSNYGYTF TGTGCCAGCGGGACACCCTCTAACTATGGCTACACCTTC
TRBJ1-5 TRBV25-1 - - CASSESAGPNQPQHF TGTGCCAGCAGTGAATCGGCAGGGCCCAATCAGCCCCAGCATTTT
TRBJ1-2 TRBV5-8 - TRBD1 CASSLNRGSGYTF TGTGCCAGCAGCTTAAACAGGGGGTCTGGCTACACCTTC
TRBJ2-7 TRBV29-1 - TRBD1 CSVGGTDYEQYF TGCAGCGTTGGGGGGACAGACTACGAGCAGTACTTC
TRBJ2-7 TRBV5-4 - TRBD1 CASSADRTSSYEQYF TGTGCCAGCAGCGCGGACAGGACCAGCTCCTACGAGCAGTACTTC
TRBJ1-3 TRBV6-5 few TRBD1 CASSYRDRGRGNTIYF TGTGCCAGCAGTTACAGGGACAGGGGGCGTGGAAACACCATATATTTT
TRBJ1-1 TRBV28 - - CASSLFSYTEAFF TGTGCCAGCAGTTTATTTTCTTACACTGAAGCTTTCTTT
TRBJ2-3 TRBV19 - - CASSSPKFQRLSDTQYF TGTGCCAGTAGTAGCCCCAAGTTTCAGCGGTTGTCAGATACGCAGTATTTT
TRBJ2-7 TRBV27 once - CASSLSTGGTGEQYF TGTGCCAGCAGTTTATCCACTGGGGGGACGGGGGAGCAGTACTTC
TRBJ1-2 TRBV27 - - CASSLSGARGYGYTF TGTGCCAGCAGTTTATCTGGCGCCCGGGGCTATGGCTACACCTTC
TRBJ2-5 TRBV28 - TRBD2 CASRLSGRGPETQYF TGTGCCAGCAGGCTTAGCGGGAGGGGTCCGGAGACCCAGTACTTC
TRBJ1-2 TRBV19 - - CASNPRGSAYGYTF TGTGCCAGTAACCCAAGGGGCAGTGCCTATGGCTACACCTTC
TRBJ1-1 TRBV6-2/TRBV6-3 once TRBD1 CASSRYGTEMNTEAFF TGTGCCAGCAGTCGATACGGGACAGAGATGAACACTGAAGCTTTCTTT
TRBJ1-4 TRBV7-6 few TRBD1 CASSLQGFLGEKLFF TGTGCCAGCAGTTTACAGGGGTTCCTTGGTGAAAAACTGTTTTTT
TRBJ2-7 TRBV7-9 - TRBD1 CASSLPGQGFHEQYF TGTGCCAGCAGCCTCCCGGGACAGGGCTTTCACGAGCAGTACTTC
TRBJ1-6 TRBV21-1 - - CASSGTGANSPLHF TGTGCCAGCAGCGGGACAGGGGCTAATTCACCCCTCCACTTT
TRBJ2-1 TRBV11-2 - TRBD2 CASSFSGGPYNEQFF TGTGCCAGCAGCTTTAGCGGGGGGCCTTACAATGAGCAGTTCTTC
TRBJ2-1 TRBV20-1 - TRBD2 CSASFPGGPLNEQFF TGCAGTGCTAGTTTTCCGGGAGGGCCTTTGAATGAGCAGTTCTTC
TRBJ1-2 TRBV19 - TRBD1 CASSVDRGPEILF TGTGCCAGTAGTGTTGACAGGGGGCCGGAGATCCTCTTC
TRBJ1-2 TRBV6-5 - - CASSYSTRQYYGYTF TGTGCCAGCAGTTACTCGACGCGACAGTACTATGGCTACACCTTC
TRBJ2-2 TRBV5-4 once - CASSETYSFTGELFF TGTGCCAGCAGCGAAACCTACAGCTTCACCGGGGAGCTGTTTTTT
TRBJ2-5 TRBV30 - - CASQNRETQYF TGTGCCTCACAGAACCGAGAGACCCAGTACTTC
TRBJ1-4 TRBV6-6 - - CASSYALGASNEKLFF TGTGCCAGCAGTTACGCCCTTGGGGCCTCTAATGAAAAACTGTTTTTT
TRBJ2-2 TRBV11-2 - - CASSLDYGRVNTGELFF TGTGCCAGCAGCTTAGATTATGGCAGGGTGAACACCGGGGAGCTGTTTTTT